Listed below are T cell receptor beta chains from one sample, sequenced in a study of molecular identifiers for immune sequencing clone quantification. One entry per CDR3 protein results from TCRdb running MiXCR on the PCR reads. The sample carries approximately 630,000 distinct CDR3 sequences, about 25% recorded once. Sequencing used naive CD8+ T cells from blood, with Jurkat cell RNA spiked in. Source of these receptors: a human donor in good health. Some libraries in this study had Jurkat cell RNA spiked in. Each CDR3 is given with its conserved first and last residue. Fields, in order: D gene, clone size, J gene, V gene, CDR3 DNA, CDR3 protein. The D gene is left open where the match is weak. Clone size is not always given. Where it is, it says once, few, many or a class for expanded clones.

TRBD2,-,TRBJ2-7,TRBV28,TGTGCCAGCAGACTAGCGGTCTCCTACGAGCAGTACTTC,CASRLAVSYEQYF
-,many,TRBJ2-7,TRBV27,TGTGCCAGCAGCTTAAAGGGCGGTCGGTACGAGCAGTACTTC,CASSLKGGRYEQYF
-,few,TRBJ2-3,TRBV30,TGTGCCTGGAGTGTACTCTCCCTCGGGGCTAGGAGCACAGATACGCAGTATTTT,CAWSVLSLGARSTDTQYF
-,many,TRBJ1-5,TRBV28,TGTGCCAGCAGTTTTGGGGTGGCAGCAGTGCAGCCCCAGCATTTT,CASSFGVAAVQPQHF
-,many,TRBJ2-7,TRBV6-5,TGTGCCAGCAGTTACTCTAGGGGCGAGCAGTACTTC,CASSYSRGEQYF
-,-,TRBJ1-4,TRBV28,TGTGTCAGCAGTTTACTAGACAATACCGGGGAAAAACTGTTTTTT,CVSSLLDNTGEKLFF
-,many,TRBJ2-5,TRBV5-6,TGTGCCAGCAGCTACAGGGTTGAGGAGACCCAGTACTTC,CASSYRVEETQYF
-,few,TRBJ1-6,TRBV7-9,TGTGCCAGCAGCTTAAGCCAGGGAGGGTCACCCCTCCACTTT,CASSLSQGGSPLHF
-,many,TRBJ2-5,TRBV5-6,TGTGCCAGCAGGTCAAAGTACCAAGAGACCCAGTACTTC,CASRSKYQETQYF
-,few,TRBJ1-1,TRBV14,TGTGCCAGCAGCCAAGTGCTGAACACTGAAGTTTTCTTT,CASSQVLNTEVFF
-,-,TRBJ2-1,TRBV2,TGTGCCAGCAGTGATGAGCGGGAGCAGTTCTTC,CASSDEREQFF
-,few,TRBJ2-2,TRBV4-1,TGCGCCAGCGGAGCGGGTAGCGCGTTCACCGGGGAGCTGTTTTTT,CASGAGSAFTGELFF
TRBD2,-,TRBJ2-7,TRBV20-1,TGCAGTGCTAGAGAAGTAGCGGGAGTACCCTACGAGCAGTACTTC,CSAREVAGVPYEQYF
-,-,TRBJ2-5,TRBV6-6,TGTGCCAGCAGTTACTTACTACGGGACACCGCCCCGTACCAAGAGCCCCAGTACTTC,CASSYLLRDTAPYQEPQYF
-,many,TRBJ2-7,TRBV19,TGTGCCAGTAGCATCGGGACATCTAACTACGAGCAGTACTTC,CASSIGTSNYEQYF
TRBD2,-,TRBJ2-1,TRBV6-5,TGTGCCAGCAGTTACTCGCGGGAGGGCCTTAATGAGCAGTTCTTC,CASSYSREGLNEQFF
-,few,TRBJ2-7,TRBV30,TGTGCCTGGGGCTATTACGAGCAGTACTTC,CAWGYYEQYF
-,-,TRBJ2-1,TRBV6-5,TGTGCCCGCAGTTACTCGGAGGAGCAGTTCTTC,CARSYSEEQFF
-,-,TRBJ2-1,TRBV15,TGTGCCACCAGCAGAGAGGCAGGAATCAATGAGCAGTTCTTC,CATSREAGINEQFF
-,few,TRBJ2-2,TRBV5-6,TGTGCCAGCAGCTTGGAACTATTCGGGGAGCTGTTTTTT,CASSLELFGELFF
TRBD1,many,TRBJ2-3,TRBV28,TGTGCCAGCAGTCGGGACAGGTTATCGGGCACAGATACGCAGTATTTT,CASSRDRLSGTDTQYF
TRBD2,-,TRBJ2-5,TRBV28,TGTGCCAGCATCCCGGGGGGGCAAGAGACCCAGTACTTC,CASIPGGQETQYF
TRBD2,-,TRBJ2-2,TRBV3-1,TGTGCCAGCAGCCAGGTCTGGACTAGAGGGAGGAAAGACACCGGGGAGCTGTTTTTT,CASSQVWTRGRKDTGELFF
-,many,TRBJ2-3,TRBV20-1,TGCAGTGGACCGGGCACAGATACGCAGTATTTT,CSGPGTDTQYF
TRBD1,many,TRBJ2-1,TRBV7-9,TGTGCCAGCAGCCCACCACAGGGGGACCAATACAATGAGCAGTTCTTC,CASSPPQGDQYNEQFF
-,few,TRBJ2-7,TRBV20-1,TGCAGTGCTAGAGACATAGTCTACGAGCAGTACTTC,CSARDIVYEQYF
-,few,TRBJ2-7,TRBV5-1,TGCGCCAGCAGCTTGCAGGCAAACTACGAGCAGTACTTC,CASSLQANYEQYF
-,-,TRBJ1-1,TRBV24-1,TGTGCCACCAGTGACCGCGGTGAGACTGAAGCTTTCTTT,CATSDRGETEAFF
-,-,TRBJ2-1,TRBV9,TGTGCCAGCAGAGTAGGAGACTACAATGAGCAGTTCTTC,CASRVGDYNEQFF
-,few,TRBJ2-7,TRBV6-5,TGTGCCAGCAGTTACCCCGTGGCCGGGGGCAGCTCCTACGAGCAGTACTTC,CASSYPVAGGSSYEQYF
-,-,TRBJ1-1,TRBV7-6,TGTACCAGCAGCTTAGTTGTCGGGGAGAACACTGAAGCTTTCTTT,CTSSLVVGENTEAFF
TRBD1,-,TRBJ1-2,TRBV7-9,TGTGCCAGCAGCTTTTCGGTCGGACAGGGCGTTGGCTACACCTTC,CASSFSVGQGVGYTF
-,few,TRBJ2-1,TRBV7-3,TGTGCCAGCAGCTTAGGGTCGTTAGGAGAGTACAATGAGCAGTTCTTC,CASSLGSLGEYNEQFF
TRBD1,many,TRBJ2-3,TRBV24-1,TGTGCCACCAGTGATTTGACAGGGGAAAATACGCAGTATTTT,CATSDLTGENTQYF
-,few,TRBJ1-2,TRBV21-1,TGTGCCAGCAACCGGGACAGGGTTGACTATGGCTACACCTTC,CASNRDRVDYGYTF
-,many,TRBJ1-5,TRBV2,TGTGCCAGCGAGCGTGGGGAATATAGCAATCAGCCCCAGCATTTT,CASERGEYSNQPQHF
-,many,TRBJ1-2,TRBV12-3/TRBV12-4,TGTGCCAGCAGTTTTTTGTCCTTC,CASSFLSF
TRBD2,many,TRBJ2-5,TRBV29-1,TGCAGCGTTGAATTACCCGGATCCTTAGCGGGAGTTGAGGAGACCCAGTACTTC,CSVELPGSLAGVEETQYF
-,few,TRBJ2-1,TRBV7-9,TGTGCCAGCAGCTCAGACTACTCCTACAATGAGCAGTTCTTC,CASSSDYSYNEQFF
TRBD1,few,TRBJ2-1,TRBV4-3,TGCGCCAGCAGCCAAGGGACAGGGCGGGAAAATGAGCAGTTCTTC,CASSQGTGRENEQFF
-,few,TRBJ1-1,TRBV30,TGTGCCTGGAGTGTACAGAGGGGGTATACTGAAGCTTTCTTT,CAWSVQRGYTEAFF
TRBD2,-,TRBJ2-1,TRBV19,TGTGCCAGTAGTAATATAGCGGGACCTTACAATGAGCAGTTCTTC,CASSNIAGPYNEQFF
TRBD1,many,TRBJ1-5,TRBV2,TGTGCCAGCAGTCCCGGACAGGGATCGCTGCCCCAGCATTTT,CASSPGQGSLPQHF